This record looks at one T cell receptor beta chain sequence and its context. Per the germline V gene, CDR1 is SGHDT and CDR2 is YYEEEE. There are 14 residues in the CDR3. Trimming left V 0 bases short and J 7 bases short, with 13 bases between. A COVID-19 case was met by exposed participants within 2 weeks before study entry. The entry originates in a study of blood T cell repertoires in COVID-19. The method was immunoSEQ multiplex PCR; TCRdb's version includes in-frame clones alone and lacks a portion of them. This sample has fewer than 200,000 clones; about 83% occur once, and the top ten carry 3% to 3.5%.

The rearrangement links TRBV5-6 to TRBJ1-2, with D tentatively TRBD1 (6 bases). The clonotype comes from a woman between 25 and 40 years old who had been exposed to COVID-19. The sequencing input was PBMCs or T cells enriched from blood (not recorded which). The CDR3 DNA sequence: TGTGCCAGCAGCTTGGACAGGGATGAGGTTGGCTACACCTTC. Protein sequence: CASSLDRDEVGYTF.